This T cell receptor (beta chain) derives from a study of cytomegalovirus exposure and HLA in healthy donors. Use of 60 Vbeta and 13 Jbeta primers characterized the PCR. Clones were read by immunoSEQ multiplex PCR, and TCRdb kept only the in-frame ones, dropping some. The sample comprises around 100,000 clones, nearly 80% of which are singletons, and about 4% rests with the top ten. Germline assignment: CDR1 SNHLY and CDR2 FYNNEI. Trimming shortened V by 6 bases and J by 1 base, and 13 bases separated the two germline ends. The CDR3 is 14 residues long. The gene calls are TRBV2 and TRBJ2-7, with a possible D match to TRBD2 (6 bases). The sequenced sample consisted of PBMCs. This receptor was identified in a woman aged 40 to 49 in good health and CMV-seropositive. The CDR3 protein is CASSRGTPSYEQYF. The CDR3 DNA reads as TGTGCCAGCAGCCGGGGGACTCCGTCCTACGAGCAGTACTTC. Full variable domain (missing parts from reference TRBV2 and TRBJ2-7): EPEVTQTPSHQVTQMGQEVILRCVPISNHLYFYWYRQILGQKVEFLVSFYNNEISEKSEIFDDQFSVERPDGSNFTLKIRSTKLEDSAMYFCASSRGTPSYEQYFGPGTRLTVT.